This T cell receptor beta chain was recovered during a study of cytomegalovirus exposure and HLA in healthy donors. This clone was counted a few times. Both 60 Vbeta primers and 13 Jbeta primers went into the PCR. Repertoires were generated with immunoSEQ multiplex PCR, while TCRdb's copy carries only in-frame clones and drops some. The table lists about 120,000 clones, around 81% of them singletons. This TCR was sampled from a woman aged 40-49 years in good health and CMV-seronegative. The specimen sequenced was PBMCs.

As DNA, the CDR3 is TGTGCCTGGAAGCAGCGGACTTACAGTAACTACGAGCAGTACTTC. This encodes CAWKQRTYSNYEQYF. The rearrangement links TRBV30 to TRBJ2-7; weak D call: TRBD2 (5 bases). Germline assignment: CDR1 GTSNPN and CDR2 SVGIG (reference sequence). The length of the CDR3 is 15 residues. V dropped 4 bases and J dropped 3 bases, with 19 bases sitting between them. Full variable domain (remainder filled in from reference TRBV30 and TRBJ2-7): SQTIHQWPATLVQPVGSPLSLECTVEGTSNPNLYWYRQAAGRGLQLLFYSVGIGQISSEVPQNLSASRPQDRQFILSSKKLLLSDSGFYLCAWKQRTYSNYEQYFGPGTRLTVT.